Listed below are T cell receptor beta chains from one sample, sequenced in a study of shared clonotypes between healthy human individuals. The method was immunoSEQ multiplex PCR; TCRdb's version includes in-frame clones alone and lacks a portion of them. The repertoire includes over a million clones, around 98.5% of them detected once, and approximately 0.38% sits in the top ten. Sequenced sample: naive CD4+ T cells sorted from blood. The receptors shown here come from a man aged 30 to 45 in good health. CDR3s include the opening cysteine and the closing phenylalanine or tryptophan. A D gene is named only where the DNA matches it firmly. Size is stated for part of the rows, as once, few or many counts, or as a class when the clone is expanded.

d_gene	j_gene	v_gene	abundance	CDR3nt	CDR3aa
-	TRBJ2-5	TRBV18	-	TGTGCCAGCTCAAACCCAGGTGGAGAGACCCAGTACTTC	CASSNPGGETQYF
TRBD1	TRBJ2-2	TRBV25-1	-	TGTGCCAGCAGTCCCCGGTCCGACAGGGGACGTTCCGGGGAGCTGTTTTTT	CASSPRSDRGRSGELFF
TRBD1	TRBJ1-3	TRBV18	-	TGTGCCAGCTCAACACCCGGACAGGGGTGGGGAAACACCATATATTTT	CASSTPGQGWGNTIYF
TRBD2	TRBJ2-5	TRBV7-9	-	TGTGCCAGCAGCTTTTTAGGGCTAGCGGGAACCCAAGAGACCCAGTACTTC	CASSFLGLAGTQETQYF
-	TRBJ2-7	TRBV18	-	TGTGCCAGCTCACAGAGAAACACTTACTACGAGCAGTACTTC	CASSQRNTYYEQYF
-	TRBJ1-3	TRBV11-2	-	TGTGCCAGCAGCCTCCAAGGGTTAGCGGACACCATATATTTT	CASSLQGLADTIYF
-	TRBJ1-5	TRBV28	-	TGTGCCAGCAGTTTTTTGGGGAGGGGGAGCAATCAGCCCCAGCATTTT	CASSFLGRGSNQPQHF
TRBD1	TRBJ1-3	TRBV5-4	-	TGTGCCAGCAGCACCAACAGGGGATCCGGAAACACCATATATTTT	CASSTNRGSGNTIYF
TRBD1	TRBJ1-3	TRBV18	-	TGTGCCAGCTCACCCCCGAAGGGACAGGAGGGCCCTGGAAACACCATATATTTT	CASSPPKGQEGPGNTIYF
-	TRBJ2-1	TRBV18	-	TGTGCCAGCTCACCACCTCAGGGGACCATTAGCAATGAGCAGTTCTTC	CASSPPQGTISNEQFF
TRBD1	TRBJ2-7	TRBV18	-	TGTGCCAGCTCACCTTCCGCAGGGGGCGAGGCGCAGTACTTC	CASSPSAGGEAQYF
-	TRBJ2-3	TRBV18	-	TGTGCCAGCTCACCTCTGTCGAGCACAGATACGCAGTATTTT	CASSPLSSTDTQYF
-	TRBJ1-5	TRBV7-2	-	TGTGCCAGCAGCCCAAACCCCAGGGGAGACCAGCCCCAGCATTTT	CASSPNPRGDQPQHF
-	TRBJ1-2	TRBV5-1	once	TGCGCCAGCAGCCTAAGGGAGAGCGGCGGCTACACCTTC	CASSLRESGGYTF
TRBD2	TRBJ2-7	TRBV28	-	TGTGCCAGCAGTTCCCAGACTGGCGGGAGAGTCGAGCAGTACTTC	CASSSQTGGRVEQYF
TRBD2	TRBJ2-3	TRBV11-3	-	TGTGCCAGCAGCGAGCCTTTAGCGGGAGATACAGATACGCAGTATTTT	CASSEPLAGDTDTQYF
-	TRBJ2-2	TRBV18	-	TGTGCCAGCTCACCATTGAACAGATTCACCGGGGAGCTGTTTTTT	CASSPLNRFTGELFF
-	TRBJ1-5	TRBV25-1	-	TGTGCCAGCCAAGGGTTCGCCAATCAGCCCCAGCATTTT	CASQGFANQPQHF
TRBD1	TRBJ2-7	TRBV6-6	-	TGTGCCAGCAGCCGGGACAGGGGGAGTCACGAGCAGTACTTC	CASSRDRGSHEQYF
-	TRBJ2-2	TRBV5-4	-	TGTGCCAGCGGATCGAGAGGGGAGCTGTTTTTT	CASGSRGELFF
-	TRBJ2-1	TRBV11-3	-	TGTGCCAGCAGCTGGGGGTTGGAAAACCTAGACAATGAGCAGTTCTTC	CASSWGLENLDNEQFF
-	TRBJ2-1	TRBV5-1	-	TGCGCCAGCAGCTTGGTTCTGACAGCTAATGAGCAGTTCTTC	CASSLVLTANEQFF
-	TRBJ2-2	TRBV7-9	-	TGTGCCAGCAGCTCCCGAGGGAGTAGGCTAAACACCGGGGAGCTGTTTTTT	CASSSRGSRLNTGELFF
TRBD2	TRBJ2-2	TRBV28	-	TGTGCCAGCAGTTTACTCGGGACTAGTATAACCGGGGAGCTGTTTTTT	CASSLLGTSITGELFF
TRBD2	TRBJ2-1	TRBV6-5	-	TGTGCCAGCAAAATCAGCGGGAGTTCCTACAATGAGCAGTTCTTC	CASKISGSSYNEQFF
TRBD2	TRBJ2-5	TRBV7-9	-	TGTGCCAGCAGCTTAGGACTAGCGGGAGCAGAGACCCAGTACTTC	CASSLGLAGAETQYF
TRBD2	TRBJ2-2	TRBV7-6	-	TGTGCCAGCAGCATAGGATCACTAGCGGGAGTTTGGGAGCTGTTTTTT	CASSIGSLAGVWELFF
-	TRBJ2-2	TRBV9	-	TGTGCCAGCAGCGTAACGGCGAGCCGGGAGCTGTTTTTT	CASSVTASRELFF
-	TRBJ1-1	TRBV18	-	TGTGCCAGCTCACCAACCCAATGGGGCATGAACACTGAAGCTTTCTTT	CASSPTQWGMNTEAFF
TRBD2	TRBJ2-2	TRBV5-5	-	TGTGCCAGCAGCTCAGGACTAGCGAGAGCTACCGGGGAGCTGTTTTTT	CASSSGLARATGELFF
-	TRBJ1-1	TRBV7-9	once	TGTGCCAGCAGCTTAGTACAGGGAAGTGAAGCTTTCTTT	CASSLVQGSEAFF
-	TRBJ1-1	TRBV11-2	-	TGTGCCCAATCCCGAGGGAGAAAGAGATCGAACACTGAAGCTTTCTTT	CAQSRGRKRSNTEAFF
TRBD1	TRBJ2-7	TRBV5-6	-	TGTGCCAGCAGCTTGGTACAGGGGGGCGAGCAGTACTTC	CASSLVQGGEQYF
-	TRBJ2-7	TRBV5-5	once	TGTGCCAGCAGCTTTTATTTATCCGTCCAGTACTTC	CASSFYLSVQYF
TRBD1	TRBJ2-5	TRBV19	-	TGTGCCAGTAGCCCAAAACAGGGGGCGGAGAACCACCAAGAGACCCAGTACTTC	CASSPKQGAENHQETQYF
-	TRBJ2-7	TRBV2	-	TGTGCCAGCAGTGAACAGGCGGTCAGGGGATCCGAGCAGTACTTC	CASSEQAVRGSEQYF
TRBD1	TRBJ2-1	TRBV4-3	-	TGCGCCAGCAGCCACGCCGACAGGGGGCTGGGGAATGAGCAGTTCTTC	CASSHADRGLGNEQFF
-	TRBJ1-1	TRBV21-1	-	TGTGCCAGCAGCACCCGACAAGGGATTCCGAACACTGAAGCTTTCTTT	CASSTRQGIPNTEAFF
-	TRBJ2-3	TRBV4-2	-	TGTGCCAGCAGCCAAGGCCCGCTAGATACAGCAGATACGCAGTATTTT	CASSQGPLDTADTQYF
TRBD1	TRBJ1-1	TRBV27	-	TGTGCCAGCAGCTACAGGGGGGGATTGATGAACACTGAAGCTTTCTTT	CASSYRGGLMNTEAFF
TRBD1	TRBJ2-1	TRBV5-1	-	TGCGCCAGCAGCAGAACTCCGGGACAGGGGGACAATGAGCAGTTCTTC	CASSRTPGQGDNEQFF
TRBD1	TRBJ1-5	TRBV28	-	TGTGCCAGCAAGACAGGGGGAGTAGGACAGCCCCAGCATTTT	CASKTGGVGQPQHF
TRBD1	TRBJ2-6	TRBV18	-	TGTGCCAGCTCACCTGACCTCTGGACAGGGCACTCTGGGGCCAACGTCCTGACTTTC	CASSPDLWTGHSGANVLTF
-	TRBJ2-5	TRBV6-1	-	TGTGCCAGCAGTGCGTGGGGGCAAGAGACCCAGTACTTC	CASSAWGQETQYF
-	TRBJ2-4	TRBV11-2	-	TGTGCCAGCAGCCCAGGGGGGGGAGCCAAAAACATTCAGTACTTC	CASSPGGGAKNIQYF
-	TRBJ2-7	TRBV9	-	TGTGCCAGCAGCCCCGGGGCTGGTGGCAGAACCAGCTCCTACGAGCAGTACTTC	CASSPGAGGRTSSYEQYF
-	TRBJ2-7	TRBV28	-	TGTGCCAGCAGTCCCAGGTTTGCGGGAAACTACGAGCAGTACTTC	CASSPRFAGNYEQYF
-	TRBJ1-2	TRBV20-1	-	TGCAGTGTTCACTTATACTATGGCTACACCTTC	CSVHLYYGYTF
-	TRBJ2-5	TRBV18	once	TGTGCCAGCTCACCACCATCAAGCCCAGAAGAGACCCAGTACTTC	CASSPPSSPEETQYF
-	TRBJ2-1	TRBV6-1	-	TGTGCCAGCAGCTCCACTATAGCTGCGCTGAATGAGCAGTTCTTC	CASSSTIAALNEQFF
TRBD1	TRBJ2-2	TRBV27	-	TGTGCCAGCAGTTCCTGGACAGGGGACAACACCGGGGAGCTGTTTTTT	CASSSWTGDNTGELFF
TRBD2	TRBJ2-4	TRBV7-9	-	TGTGCCAGCAGCTCAACAGCGGGAGGGTTAGAAAACATTCAGTACTTC	CASSSTAGGLENIQYF
-	TRBJ1-1	TRBV5-1	-	TGCGCCAGCAGCTCTCAGGGAAGTACTGAAGCTTTCTTT	CASSSQGSTEAFF
-	TRBJ2-7	TRBV11-2	-	TGTGCCAGCAGCTTAGATTCAGACCGGCTAGAATACGAGCAGTACTTC	CASSLDSDRLEYEQYF
-	TRBJ2-1	TRBV5-4	-	TGTGCCAGCTGGAGTAACCGGAGCTCCTACAATGAGCAGTTCTTC	CASWSNRSSYNEQFF
-	TRBJ2-1	TRBV12-5	-	TGTGCTAGTGGTTTGGTACTCGGCTCCTACAATGAGCAGTTCTTC	CASGLVLGSYNEQFF
TRBD2	TRBJ2-7	TRBV19	-	TGTGCCAGTAGTATGGGGCTAGCGGGAGTATACGAGCAGTACTTC	CASSMGLAGVYEQYF
TRBD2	TRBJ2-7	TRBV5-1	once	TGCGCCAGCATAGCGTTCCTAGCGGGAGGTCCCTACGAGCAGTACTTC	CASIAFLAGGPYEQYF
TRBD1	TRBJ2-7	TRBV5-1	-	TGCGCCAGCAGCTTGGATGTCGGGGGACAGGTCCCAATGTACTTC	CASSLDVGGQVPMYF